This T cell receptor beta chain was recorded in a study of regulatory T cells in long-lasting Graves disease. The CDR3 runs 17 residues. CDR1 is DFQATT, CDR2 SNEGSKA, per germline (reference sequence). Trimming cost V 0 bases and J 9 bases; bases outside gene matches: 16. This clonotype was recorded at least ten times. Described time point: newly diagnosed GD, antithyroid drugs for less than 3 months. PBMCs provided the RNA from which the TCR library was made. The authors built TCR beta libraries using iRepertoire HTBI primers and Arm-PCR of CDR3 regions. Per the study methods: Sample data revealed approximately 62 TRBV and roughly 13 TRBJ segments. MiXCR was run by TCRdb on the multiplex PCR reads, yielding one entry per CDR3 protein. The V and J calls here are based on TCRdb, not the publication. Among under 800,000 distinct CDR3 sequences listed, about 16% were seen once. These data are also associated with another study on T cells in Graves' hyperthyroidism and ophthalmopathy. Per that paper: The TCR CDR3 was amplified in a first-round RT-PCR using the HTBI primer set.

The clonotype was recovered from a woman in her twenties or thirties with Graves disease. Here the sequenced sample was peripheral blood mononuclear cells (PBMCs), taken at new diagnosis, from a patient treated with antithyroid drugs. V is TRBV20-1 and J is TRBJ2-1; TRBD2 agrees at 8 bases. CDR3: CSARDPSSGGFGGEQFF. In nucleotides, the CDR3 is TGCAGTGCTAGAGATCCTTCGTCGGGAGGGTTCGGGGGTGAGCAGTTCTTC.